This paragraph covers one TCR beta chain sequence. The antigen is unknown. This CDR3 has 16 amino acids. Germline V gene lookup returns CDR1 SGHDN and CDR2 FVKESK. V gave up 4 bases and J gave up 1 base, with 16 bases separating them. Sorted subsets were amplified in replicate PCRs using about 210 ng DNA, roughly 30,000 T cell genomes. Generated by immunoSEQ multiplex PCR, the TCRdb table keeps only in-frame clones and is missing some. The table records under 2.5 million clones, roughly 92% of them present only once. The data belong to a study of shared clonotypes between healthy human individuals. The study's findings and limits: Unshared clonotypes carried lower generation probabilities than those common to all four donors. Some naive CD4 clonotypes, roughly 4.7%, turned up in common across four donors.

CD4+ cells were split into CD45RA+ naive and CD45RA-negative memory subsets. Sample: naive CD4+ T cells from PBMCs. Stated subset: CD45RA+ positively selected. V usage is TRBV14 and J usage is TRBJ1-2; possibly TRBD1 for D (5 bases). This TCR was recovered from a man between 18 and 35 years old in good health. Some clones in this sample may be carry-over from other donors' samples. In DNA, the CDR3 is TGTGCCAGCAGCCTCTCGCCGGGGCCGAGTAACTATGGCTACACCTTC. The encoded protein is CASSLSPGPSNYGYTF.